This T cell receptor (beta chain) was captured in a study of Ad26.COV2.S vaccination and SARS-CoV-2 variants. This clone was counted a single time. No antigen is known for it. General observations from the study: Considerable breadth of spike-specific CD8+ and CD4+ T cell responses has reportedly been documented following vaccination.

Germline CDR1 reads SGHTA; CDR2 reads FQGNSA. Losses at the gene ends were 5 bases for V and 4 bases for J; bases not matched to a gene: 4. The CDR3 consists of 14 residues. Sequenced by immunoSEQ multiplex PCR; TCRdb stores in-frame clones only, minus some. The sample holds around 400,000 clones, around 90% seen once. Documented treatment: about 20 received Ad26.COV2.S at low or high dose, single or two shots; about 5 received placebo; per-sample allocation not given. Sampling took place 63 days after the first vaccine or placebo injection. The administered vaccine (an Ad26 vector) expressed Wuhan-strain SARS-CoV-2 spike.

The material sequenced was peripheral blood, taken in a trial of Ad26.COV2.S vaccine versus placebo. The receptor was derived from a person aged 18-60 years who received the Ad26.COV2.S COVID-19 vaccine or a placebo. This chain connects TRBV7-2 to TRBJ1-1; TRBD1 matches 10 bases. The CDR3 reads CASSVRTGGTEAFF. In DNA form, the CDR3 reads TGTGCCAGCAGCGTGAGGACAGGGGGCACTGAAGCTTTCTTT. The entire variable domain, with the rest obtained from reference TRBV7-2 and TRBJ1-1, is as follows: GAGVSQSPSNKVTEKGKDVELRCDPISGHTALYWYRQSLGQGLEFLIYFQGNSAPDKSGLPSDRFSAERTGGSVSTLTIQRTQQEDSAVYLCASSVRTGGTEAFFGQGTRLTVV.